The 3 T cell receptor beta chains presented below share a single source sample, sequenced in a study of cytomegalovirus exposure and HLA in healthy donors. The primer mix had 60 Vbeta and 13 Jbeta primers. Sequencing used immunoSEQ multiplex PCR; TCRdb keeps in-frame clones, though not all of them. The repertoire includes about 150,000 clones, over 60% of them detected once, and less than 3.5% sits in the top ten. Sequencing was performed on PBMCs. These receptors were taken from a woman aged 25 to 39 in good health and CMV-seropositive.

This clone is a singleton in its sample. V gene TRBV4-1 combines with J gene TRBJ2-7; D perhaps matches TRBD1 (5 bases). CDR1 and CDR2 (germline): MGHRA, YSYEKL. The CDR3 has 15 residues. Trimming took 2 bases from V and 4 from J, leaving 15 bases between them. The CDR3, as DNA: TGCGCCAGCAGCCAAACCCCAAGGGGTGGGTACGAGCAGTACTTC. This gives the protein CASSQTPRGGYEQYF.

The V gene is TRBV11-2, the J gene TRBJ2-1; 10 bases match TRBD2. Germline assignment: CDR1 SGHAT and CDR2 FQNNGV. The CDR3 runs 19 residues. V dropped 4 bases and J dropped 0; count of bases not matched to a gene: 12. The CDR3 region is CASSSGGSGGIGSYNEQFF. CDR3 sequence (DNA): TGTGCCAGCAGCTCCGGAGGTAGCGGGGGGATTGGCTCCTACAATGAGCAGTTCTTC.

The genes are TRBV7-9 and TRBJ1-4; D is ambiguous. The germline gives CDR1 SEHNR, CDR2 FQNEAQ (reference sequence). The CDR3 is 13 amino acids. V lost 5 bases and J lost 4, with 8 bases in between. The CDR3 loop reads CASSPESNEKLFF. The DNA of the CDR3 is TGTGCCAGCAGCCCCGAGAGTAATGAAAAACTGTTTTTT.